This paragraph reports one TCR beta chain. Repertoires were generated with immunoSEQ multiplex PCR, while TCRdb's copy carries only in-frame clones and drops some. The repertoire holds roughly 180,000 clones, with 80% to 90% as singletons. The V and J ends lost 4 bases and 6 bases respectively, with 13 bases between them. Looked up from germline, CDR1 is SGHRS and CDR2 is YFSETQ. CDR3 length: 14 residues. These data originate in a study of blood T cell repertoires in COVID-19. The source is a woman aged 50 to 60 with COVID-19, enrolled during active disease. This rearrangement joins TRBV5-1 to TRBJ1-4, with D possibly TRBD1 on 5 matching bases. The sequencing input was peripheral blood. The CDR3 protein is CASSDGQIHEKLFF. The CDR3 coding sequence is TGCGCCAGCAGCGACGGACAAATACATGAAAAACTGTTTTTT. Together with reference TRBV5-1 and TRBJ1-4, the CDR3 gives the full variable domain: KAGVTQTPRYLIKTRGQQVTLSCSPISGHRSVSWYQQTPGQGLQFLFEYFSETQRNKGNFPGRFSGRQFSNSRSEMNVSTLELGDSALYLCASSDGQIHEKLFFGSGTQLSVL.